Described below is a single T cell receptor beta chain sequence and its context. Its binding antigen is unknown. No quality values exist for individual bases; no much larger clone is one base distant. The treatment or condition label corresponds to: some 19 received Ad26.COV2.S at low or high dose, single or two shots; several received placebo; per-sample allocation not given. Repertoires of vaccine and placebo recipients were sequenced from samples collected on day 63 after the first injection. Between 29 July and 7 August 2020, Cohort 1b enrolled 25 adults aged 18-55 years at one site in Boston, USA. Ad26.COV2.S was a replication-incompetent adenovirus type 26 vector expressing a prefusion-stabilized SARS-CoV-2 spike protein from the original Wuhan strain. The entry originates in a study of Ad26.COV2.S vaccination and SARS-CoV-2 variants (dated by TCRdb to the early 2020s). About the study as a whole: Donors in the vaccine arm were drawn from COV1001, a phase I-IIa trial of Ad26.COV2.S in healthy adults that was multicentre, randomized, double-blind and placebo-controlled. TCRbeta repertoire sequencing was used to assess the specificity and breadth of SARS-CoV-2-reactive T cell receptors after Ad26.COV2.S vaccination. Trial participants were randomized into five groups of five: low-dose or high-dose Ad26.COV2.S given once or twice, or placebo on both occasions. The TCR-sequenced set comprised around 30 samples: about 19 Ad26.COV2.S vaccine recipients, 5 placebo recipients and 8 SARS-CoV-2 convalescent individuals. Investigators remained blinded to trial group allocation during experiments and outcome assessment. Dosing of Ad26.COV2.S was intramuscular, at either 5x10^10 or 1x10^11 viral particles, delivered as one shot or as two shots spaced 56 days apart. Study-wide findings and limitations: Compared with placebo recipients, Ad26.COV2.S recipients showed higher spike-specific TCR breadth (P = 0.0014). The study was not powered to compare responses between vaccine doses or regimens. Substantial breadth of spike-specific CD8+ and CD4+ T cell responses was reported after vaccination. The authors noted that total T cell responses may have been underestimated by the TCR breadth and depth analyses. Non-spike TCR breadth was comparable between vaccine and placebo recipients, consistent with the vaccine containing only spike.

The immunoSEQ Assay was used to sequence TCRbeta CDR3 regions. After extraction, genomic DNA underwent amplification by bias-controlled multiplex PCR, followed by high-throughput sequencing. In the original analysis: Collapsing and filtering of sequences were performed to quantify the absolute abundance of each unique TCRbeta CDR3 region. Usable DNA was measured by amplifying reference genes present in all nucleated cells, and TCRbeta template counts were normalized to that usable DNA to estimate T cell fraction. Repertoire TCRs were annotated as SARS-CoV-2-specific by exact matching of V gene, CDR3 amino acid sequence and J gene to a known reactive TCR set. The reference SARS-CoV-2 TCR set came from MIRA and was filtered for enrichment in COVID-19-positive ImmuneCODE repertoires, removing public or cross-reactive TCRs. Drawing on the MIRA antigens, annotated TCRs were analysed further at the level of specific ORF or position within ORF. Breadth was defined as annotated unique rearrangements over total unique productive rearrangements; depth was the summed frequency of those rearrangements. Two-sided Wilcoxon rank-sum tests were used to compare TCR breadth between groups. Here the immuneACCESS table is served through TCRdb, limited to in-frame sequences with V and J called. Missing clones are a known gap in these copies; in checked studies unresolved V genes cover under half, and the rest lacks a known reason. D and trimming were read from the DNA, whereas the V and J calls and clone size are those reported in that table. The sample yields hundreds of thousands of clones; about 87% were counted once. 6.4% of the sample lies in the top ten.

Sequences MRHNA (CDR1) and SNTAGT (CDR2) are obtained from the germline V gene. V is shortened by 3 bases, J by 6 bases, and the region joining them spans 15 bases. The CDR3 covers 15 residues, taking in both the cysteine and the phenylalanine. The read is trimmed to its CDR3 DNA, 45 bases read in frame from base 1. Here the sequenced sample was peripheral blood, taken in a trial of Ad26.COV2.S vaccine versus placebo. This clonotype was sampled from a person aged 18 to 65 who received the Ad26.COV2.S COVID-19 vaccine or a placebo. The rearranged chain carries TRBV6-4 and TRBJ2-1; TRBD1 is a weak D gene call, 6 bases matching. The CDR3 amino acid sequence is: CASSEQGVGSNEQFF. The bases read TGTGCCAGCAGTGAACAGGGAGTGGGTAGCAATGAGCAGTTCTTC.